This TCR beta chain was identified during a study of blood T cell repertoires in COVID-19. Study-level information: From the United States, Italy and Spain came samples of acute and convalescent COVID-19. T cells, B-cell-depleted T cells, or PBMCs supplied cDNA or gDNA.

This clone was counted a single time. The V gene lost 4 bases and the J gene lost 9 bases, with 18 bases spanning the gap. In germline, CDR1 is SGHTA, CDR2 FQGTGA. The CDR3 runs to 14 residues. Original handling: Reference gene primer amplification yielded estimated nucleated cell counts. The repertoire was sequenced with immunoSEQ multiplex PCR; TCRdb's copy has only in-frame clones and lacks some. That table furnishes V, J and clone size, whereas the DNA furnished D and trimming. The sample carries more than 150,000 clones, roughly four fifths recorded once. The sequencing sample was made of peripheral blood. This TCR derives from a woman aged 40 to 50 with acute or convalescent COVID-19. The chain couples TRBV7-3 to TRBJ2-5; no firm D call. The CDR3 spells CASSSGPEMRSQYF. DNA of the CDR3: TGTGCCAGCAGCTCGGGTCCCGAAATGCGGTCCCAGTACTTC. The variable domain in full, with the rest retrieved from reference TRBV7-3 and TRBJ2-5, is GAGVSQTPSNKVTEKGKYVELRCDPISGHTALYWYRQSLGQGPEFLIYFQGTGAADDSGLPNDRFFAVRPEGSVSTLKIQRTERGDSAVYLCASSSGPEMRSQYFGPGTRLLVL.